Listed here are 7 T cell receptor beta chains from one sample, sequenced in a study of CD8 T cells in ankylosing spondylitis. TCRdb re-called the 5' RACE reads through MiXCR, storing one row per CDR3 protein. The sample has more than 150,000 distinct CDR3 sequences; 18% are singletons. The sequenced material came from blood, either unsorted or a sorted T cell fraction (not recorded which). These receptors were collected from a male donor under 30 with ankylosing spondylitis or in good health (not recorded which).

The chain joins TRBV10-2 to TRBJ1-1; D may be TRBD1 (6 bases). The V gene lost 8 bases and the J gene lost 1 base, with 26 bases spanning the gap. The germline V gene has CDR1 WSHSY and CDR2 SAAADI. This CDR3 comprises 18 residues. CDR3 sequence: CASSIRTAVPLWNTEAFF. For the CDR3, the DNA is TGCGCCAGCTCGATCCGGACAGCCGTCCCCCTGTGGAACACTGAAGCTTTCTTT.

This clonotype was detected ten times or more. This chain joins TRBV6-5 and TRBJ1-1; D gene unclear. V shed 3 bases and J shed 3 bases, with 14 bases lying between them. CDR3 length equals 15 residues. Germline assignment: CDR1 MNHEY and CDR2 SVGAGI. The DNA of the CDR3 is TGTGCCAGCAGTTATCAGGCGTCGGAGTACACTGAAGCTTTCTTT. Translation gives CASSYQASEYTEAFF.

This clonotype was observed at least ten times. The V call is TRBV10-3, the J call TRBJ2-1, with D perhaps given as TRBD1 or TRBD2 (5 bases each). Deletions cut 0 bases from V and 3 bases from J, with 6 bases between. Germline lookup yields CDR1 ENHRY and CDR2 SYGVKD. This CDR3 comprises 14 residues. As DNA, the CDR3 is TGTGCCATCAGTGAGTCGGGGGTCTACAATGAGCAGTTCTTC. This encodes CAISESGVYNEQFF.

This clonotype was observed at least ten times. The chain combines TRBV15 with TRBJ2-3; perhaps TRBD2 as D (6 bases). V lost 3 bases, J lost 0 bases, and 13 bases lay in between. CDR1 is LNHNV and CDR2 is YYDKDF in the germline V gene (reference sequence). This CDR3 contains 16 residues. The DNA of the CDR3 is TGTGCCACCAGCAGTCCCATACGGGGGAGCACAGATACGCAGTATTTT. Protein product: CATSSPIRGSTDTQYF.

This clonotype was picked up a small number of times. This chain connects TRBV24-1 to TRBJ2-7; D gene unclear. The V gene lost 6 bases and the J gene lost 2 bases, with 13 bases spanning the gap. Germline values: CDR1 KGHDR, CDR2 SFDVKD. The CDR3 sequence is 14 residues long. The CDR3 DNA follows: TGTGCCACCAGTCCCAAGGAGATCCCCTACGAGCAGTACTTC. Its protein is CATSPKEIPYEQYF.

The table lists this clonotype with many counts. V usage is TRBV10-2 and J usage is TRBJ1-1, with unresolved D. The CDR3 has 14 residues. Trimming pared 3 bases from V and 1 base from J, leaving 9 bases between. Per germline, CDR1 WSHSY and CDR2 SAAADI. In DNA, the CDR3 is TGCGCCAGCAGTGATGACCTGGGGAACACTGAAGCTTTCTTT. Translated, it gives CASSDDLGNTEAFF.

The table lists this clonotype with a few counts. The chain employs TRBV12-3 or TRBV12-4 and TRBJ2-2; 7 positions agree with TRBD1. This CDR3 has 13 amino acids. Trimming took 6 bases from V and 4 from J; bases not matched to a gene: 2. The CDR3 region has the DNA TGTGCCAGCAGGGGACAGCCCACCGGGGAGCTGTTTTTT. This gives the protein CASRGQPTGELFF.